The 31 T cell receptor beta chains below come from one sample, sequenced in a study of shared clonotypes between healthy human individuals. Assay: immunoSEQ multiplex PCR; the TCRdb copy retains only in-frame clones and omits some. This sample carries 2 million to 2.5 million clones, 92% of them seen once, and the ten largest clones take approximately 0.41%. Sequences were obtained from naive CD4+ T cells from PBMCs. Subset in this sample: CD45RA+ positively selected. The source of these receptors is a man in his late teens or twenties in good health. Some clones in this sample may be carry-over from other donors' samples.

A word on this clone: Other DNA sequences from this sample encode an identical CDR3 as well. V and J are TRBV5-1 and TRBJ2-1; 7 bases are a match to TRBD1. Germline V gives CDR1 SGHRS, CDR2 YFSETQ. This CDR3 has 13 residues. V gave up 6 bases and J gave up 3 bases; unmatched junction bases: 3. The CDR3 here is CASTRDSYNEQFF. CDR3 coding DNA: TGCGCCAGCACAAGGGACAGCTACAATGAGCAGTTCTTC.

This clone was recorded once. This chain joins TRBV28 and TRBJ2-5, with a possible D match to TRBD2 (5 bases). V shed 3 bases and J shed 1 base, with 21 bases lying between them. The CDR3 length is 18 residues. From germline, CDR1 is MDHEN and CDR2 SYDVKM. The CDR3 loop is CASSFTLLRGTFQETQYF. In DNA, the CDR3 is TGTGCCAGCAGTTTTACGCTTCTCCGGGGAACTTTCCAAGAGACCCAGTACTTC.

This sequence joins TRBV28 and TRBJ1-5; D might be TRBD1 (5 bases). V dropped 7 bases and J dropped 0 bases, with 13 bases sitting between them. The CDR3 is made up of 15 amino acids. Germline loops: CDR1 MDHEN, CDR2 SYDVKM. Here the CDR3 reads CASTAQGYSNQPQHF. CDR3 DNA sequence: TGTGCCAGCACCGCGCAGGGCTATAGCAATCAGCCCCAGCATTTT.

This clone was seen a handful of times. V is TRBV29-1 and J is TRBJ1-2; the D is unclear. Germline V gene sequence: CDR1 SQVTM, CDR2 ANQGSEA. Trimming took off 0 bases at V and 7 bases at J, with 6 bases between the two ends. This CDR3 has 11 residues. The CDR3: CSVEESGGYTF. The CDR3 DNA reads as TGCAGCGTTGAAGAGTCAGGTGGCTACACCTTC.

Written as DNA, the CDR3 is TGTGCCAGCAGCTTAGCACCCCAGGGCGATCAGCCCCAGCATTTT. Translation: CASSLAPQGDQPQHF. J is TRBJ1-5 and V is TRBV11-2, with D tentatively TRBD1 (5 bases). V was clipped by 1 base and J by 5 bases, with 12 bases between them. The CDR3 totals 15 residues. Germline CDR1 is SGHAT and CDR2 is FQNNGV.

This clone was recorded only once. The genes are TRBV18 and TRBJ2-1, with D unresolved. The V end was cut by 3 bases, the J end by 5 bases, with 8 bases between. The CDR3 loop spans 13 amino acids. CDR1 is KGHSH, CDR2 LQKENI, per germline. The CDR3 reads CASSPDQNNEQFF. The CDR3 coding sequence is TGTGCCAGCTCACCCGACCAAAACAATGAGCAGTTCTTC.

The V and J genes are TRBV6-5 and TRBJ2-7, with 11 bases matching TRBD2. The J segment lost 3 bases and the V segment lost 0 bases, leaving 4 bases of the junction unmatched. This CDR3 spans 16 amino acids. CDR1 and CDR2 (germline): MNHEY, SVGAGI. The chain's CDR3 is CASSYSTTSGSYEQYF. CDR3 coding DNA: TGTGCCAGCAGTTACTCAACAACTAGCGGGAGCTACGAGCAGTACTTC.

The genes are TRBV4-2 and TRBJ2-5; the D gene is possibly TRBD2 (9 bases). This CDR3 contains 18 residues. V lost 4 bases, J lost 1 base, and 22 bases lay in between. Germline V CDR1 and CDR2: LGHNA, YNFKEQ. DNA for the CDR3: TGTGCCAGCAGCCGGACAGGGTACAGCGGGAGGCCCCAAGAGACCCAGTACTTC. This encodes CASSRTGYSGRPQETQYF.

The chain is built from TRBV6-6 and TRBJ1-2, with 8 bases lining up with TRBD1. The CDR3 consists of 16 residues. The germline CDR1 and CDR2 sequences are MNHNY and SVGAGI (reference sequence). The trim removed 7 bases at V and 3 bases at J, leaving 13 bases unmatched. CDR3 coding DNA: TGTGCCAGCAACCCCACTCCTGTGGACAGGGACTATGGCTACACCTTC. Protein product: CASNPTPVDRDYGYTF.

The chain links TRBV7-2 to TRBJ2-5; a weak D match, TRBD1 (6 bases). Germline assignment: CDR1 SGHTA and CDR2 FQGNSA. CDR3 length: 13 amino acids. V was cut by 4 bases and J by 3 bases, with 9 bases left in between. In DNA, the CDR3 is TGTGCCAGCAGCTCCCACAGGGAAGAGACCCAGTACTTC. Translating gives CASSSHREETQYF. The full variable domain, with the rest looked up from reference TRBV7-2 and TRBJ2-5, is GAGVSQSPSNKVTEKGKDVELRCDPISGHTALYWYRQSLGQGLEFLIYFQGNSAPDKSGLPSDRFSAERTGGSVSTLTIQRTQQEDSAVYLCASSSHREETQYFGPGTRLLVL.

The rearrangement joins TRBV4-3 to TRBJ1-5; D is perhaps TRBD1 (5 bases). Trimming cost V 2 bases and J 5 bases, with 10 bases left between them. The germline CDR1 and CDR2 sequences are LGHNA and YSLEER. The CDR3 has 14 amino acids. The CDR3 coding sequence is TGCGCCAGCAGCCAACAAATAGGGGATCAGCCCCAGCATTTT. The encoded protein is CASSQQIGDQPQHF.

V gene TRBV6-1 combines with J gene TRBJ2-7; TRBD2 matches at 8 bases. V shed 7 bases, J shed 2 bases, and the junction held 7 bases outside the gene matches. The CDR3 extends over 14 amino acids. Germline V gives CDR1 MNHNS, CDR2 SASEGT. CDR3 sequence: CASNTPGLAYEQYF. The CDR3 coding sequence is TGTGCCAGCAATACACCGGGACTAGCCTACGAGCAGTACTTC.

The chain couples TRBV4-1 to TRBJ1-5, with a possible D match to TRBD1 (5 bases). CDR3 size: 15 residues. CDR1 MGHRA and CDR2 YSYEKL come from the germline V gene. Trimming stripped 3 bases from V and 4 bases from J, with 13 bases between. CDR3 sequence reads: CASSHLTERNQPQHF. As DNA, the CDR3 is TGCGCCAGCAGCCACCTGACAGAACGAAATCAGCCCCAGCATTTT.

Only one count was recorded for this clone. This specimen includes other DNA sequences encoding the same CDR3. The chain uses TRBV5-1 and TRBJ2-5, with a tentative D call TRBD1 (6 bases). The germline V and J ends were trimmed by 2 bases and 2 bases, with 13 bases remaining between them. CDR3 length: 15 amino acids. Germline CDR1 is SGHRS and CDR2 is YFSETQ. The CDR3 loop reads CASSLGGTAQETQYF. CDR3 nucleotides: TGCGCCAGCAGCTTAGGGGGTACAGCACAAGAGACCCAGTACTTC. The whole variable domain, filled in from reference TRBV5-1 and TRBJ2-5, reads KAGVTQTPRYLIKTRGQQVTLSCSPISGHRSVSWYQQTPGQGLQFLFEYFSETQRNKGNFPGRFSGRQFSNSRSEMNVSTLELGDSALYLCASSLGGTAQETQYFGPGTRLLVL.

This clone was detected once. Written as DNA, the CDR3 is TGTGCCACCCGTCCTAACGCGGGAGGGCCGGGCAATGAGCAGTTCTTC. The encoded protein is CATRPNAGGPGNEQFF. This chain links TRBV15 with TRBJ2-1; 9 nucleotides match TRBD2. Germline lookup yields CDR1 LNHNV and CDR2 YYDKDF (reference sequence). The CDR3 covers 16 residues. The ends lost 8 bases at V and 6 bases at J; junction bases unmatched: 14.

This clone has just one count. The chain uses TRBV6-1 and TRBJ2-3, with a possible D match to TRBD2 (5 bases). Trimming pared 4 bases from V and 2 bases from J, leaving 13 bases between. The CDR3 contains 15 residues. The germline gives CDR1 MNHNS, CDR2 SASEGT. The CDR3, as DNA: TGTGCCAGCAGTGTGCAGGACTGGTTCACAGATACGCAGTATTTT. Its protein is CASSVQDWFTDTQYF.

This chain uses TRBV9 with TRBJ1-1, with D perhaps TRBD1 (5 bases). Germline CDR1 and CDR2: SGDLS and YYNGEE. This CDR3 comprises 15 residues. Trimming pared 2 bases from V and 5 bases from J, leaving 16 bases between. The DNA of the CDR3 is TGTGCCAGCAGCGTGACAGCGCTTGGAGGGACTGAAGCTTTCTTT. Protein sequence: CASSVTALGGTEAFF.

The chain employs TRBV9 and TRBJ2-7; a weak D match, TRBD2 (6 bases). Trimming removed 4 bases from V and 2 bases from J, with 16 bases in between. Germline V gives CDR1 SGDLS, CDR2 YYNGEE. This CDR3 region has 15 residues. The CDR3 protein is CASSSRDSTTYEQYF. The CDR3 coding sequence is TGTGCCAGCAGCTCCCGGGACTCCACTACCTACGAGCAGTACTTC.

The genes are TRBV5-6 and TRBJ2-7; 9 bases map to TRBD1. The V segment lost 0 bases and the J segment 6 bases; nucleotides outside the gene matches: 13. There are 17 residues in the CDR3. Germline-derived CDR1 and CDR2 are SGHDT and YYEEEE. The CDR3 DNA reads TGTGCCAGCAGCTTGGCAGTTTGGGTGGACAGGGGCGGCGAGCAGTACTTC. It is translated as CASSLAVWVDRGGEQYF.

The rearrangement uses TRBV14 and TRBJ2-7, with 8 bases identical to TRBD1. Germline CDR1 and CDR2: SGHDN and FVKESK. J lost 3 bases, V lost 4 bases, and 5 bases had no gene match. This CDR3 is 14 amino acids long. CDR3 sequence: CASSPRTGHYEQYF. CDR3 nucleotides: TGTGCCAGCAGCCCTAGGACAGGGCACTACGAGCAGTACTTC. Using reference TRBV14 and TRBJ2-7 for the parts outside the CDR3, the full variable domain is EAGVTQFPSHSVIEKGQTVTLRCDPISGHDNLYWYRRVMGKEIKFLLHFVKESKQDESGMPNNRFLAERTGGTYSTLKVQPAELEDSGVYFCASSPRTGHYEQYFGPGTRLTVT.

About this clone: In the same sample, other DNA sequences code for this CDR3. This sequence joins TRBV28 and TRBJ1-5, with 11 positions matching TRBD1. Looked up from germline, CDR1 is MDHEN and CDR2 is SYDVKM. This CDR3 is built from 16 residues. J lost 4 bases, V lost 2 bases, and 4 bases had no gene match. Here the CDR3 DNA reads TGTGCCAGCAGTTTAACGGGACAGGGGGGGAATCAGCCCCAGCATTTT. Amino acids: CASSLTGQGGNQPQHF.

As DNA, the CDR3 is TGTGCCAGCAGCGTAGATGGACGAAATGAAAAACTGTTTTTT. Translated: CASSVDGRNEKLFF. This chain connects TRBV9 to TRBJ1-4, with D unresolved. This CDR3 spans 14 amino acids. The V gene lost 0 bases and the J gene lost 5 bases, with 8 bases spanning the gap. Germline V gene lookup returns CDR1 SGDLS and CDR2 YYNGEE.

The chain combines TRBV4-1 with TRBJ1-1, with 11 nucleotides matching TRBD1. This CDR3 contains 20 residues. Germline assignment: CDR1 MGHRA and CDR2 YSYEKL. Trimming at V came to 1 base and at J to 5 bases, leaving 18 bases not matched to a gene. CDR3 in amino acids: CASSQATRDRGSVKGTEAFF. As DNA, the CDR3 is TGCGCCAGCAGCCAAGCCACTCGGGACAGGGGGAGTGTTAAGGGTACTGAAGCTTTCTTT.

CDR3 nucleotides: TGTGCCAGCAGCAAAAGCACAGATACGCAGTATTTT. Translating gives CASSKSTDTQYF. The chain uses TRBV27 and TRBJ2-3, with unresolved D. The length of the CDR3 is 12 residues. From germline, CDR1 is MNHEY and CDR2 SMNVEV (reference sequence). Trimming stripped 6 bases from V and 0 bases from J, with 4 bases between.

The chain couples TRBV4-2 to TRBJ2-1; D might be TRBD1 (5 bases). Trimming removed 0 bases at V and 9 bases at J, with 6 bases between. This CDR3 is built from 12 residues. Per the germline V gene, CDR1 is LGHNA and CDR2 is YNFKEQ. CDR3 sequence (DNA): TGTGCCAGCAGCCAAGAAGGGGTTGAGCAGTTCTTC. This sequence encodes CASSQEGVEQFF.

The chain carries TRBV7-3 and TRBJ2-1, with TRBD2 matching over 10 bases. The CDR3 is made up of 14 amino acids. V gave up 2 bases and J gave up 9 bases; unmatched junction bases: 4. Germline CDR1 is SGHTA and CDR2 is FQGTGA. The CDR3 DNA follows: TGTGCCAGCAGCTTACAGCGGGAGGGTAGTGAGCAGTTCTTC. It specifies CASSLQREGSEQFF.

This chain links TRBV30 with TRBJ2-1; D is tentatively TRBD1 or TRBD2 (5 bases each). The CDR3 contains 15 residues. Trimming cost V 4 bases and J 7 bases, with 20 bases left between them. CDR1 and CDR2 (germline): GTSNPN, SVGIG (reference sequence). For the CDR3, the DNA is TGTGCCTGGAACCCGGGGCGTCCTGGGTGGAATGAGCAGTTCTTC. Protein product: CAWNPGRPGWNEQFF.

This clone showed up just a few times. The chain employs TRBV10-3 and TRBJ1-1; maybe TRBD1 (6 bases). Germline assignment: CDR1 ENHRY and CDR2 SYGVKD. The V end was cut by 0 bases, the J end by 10 bases, with 9 bases between. The CDR3 contains 12 residues. CDR3 nucleotides: TGTGCCATCAGTGAGTCGAGGGACACAGCTTTCTTT. This sequence encodes CAISESRDTAFF.

The CDR3 DNA is TGTGCCAGCATCTTAGCGGCGAGCTCCTACAATGAGCAGTTCTTC. Translating it yields CASILAASSYNEQFF. The V gene is TRBV6-6, the J gene TRBJ2-1; TRBD2 might be the D (6 bases). V was trimmed by 7 bases and J by 0 bases, leaving 13 bases between them. This CDR3 has 15 amino acids. CDR1 is MNHNY, CDR2 SVGAGI, per germline (reference sequence).

A few counts support this clone. The sample holds other DNA sequences that translate to the same CDR3. The chain links TRBV7-2 to TRBJ2-7; D gene ambiguous. Deletions cut 5 bases from V and 1 base from J, with 3 bases between. Germline CDR1 reads SGHTA; CDR2 reads FQGNSA. The CDR3 consists of 11 residues. Written as DNA, the CDR3 is TGTGCCAGCAGCCCTTCCTACGAGCAGTACTTC. Its protein product is CASSPSYEQYF.

The table lists this clone with a few counts. Within the sample, other DNA sequences also encode this same CDR3. The chain combines TRBV25-1 with TRBJ1-1; D remains unclear. The CDR3 is 11 amino acids. The germline gives CDR1 MGHDK, CDR2 SYGVNS. Trimming pared 5 bases from V and 0 bases from J, leaving 1 base between. This CDR3 is CASSLNTEAFF. The CDR3 nucleotides read TGTGCCAGCAGTTTGAACACTGAAGCTTTCTTT.